This entry is about one TCR beta chain. Antigen specificity is unknown. CDR3 size: 14 residues. V shed 1 base and J shed 5 bases, with 13 bases lying between them. Germline-derived CDR1 and CDR2 are SGHNT and YYREEE (reference sequence). The PCR was carried out with 60 Vbeta primers and 13 Jbeta primers. The repertoire was sequenced with immunoSEQ multiplex PCR; TCRdb's copy has only in-frame clones and lacks some. The profile shows roughly 77,000 clones, over 60% of them singletons. The data derive from a study of cytomegalovirus exposure and HLA in healthy donors. Findings and caveats of the study: V- and J-gene trimming in TCR beta was tied to a missense DCLRE1C variant by an analysis performed later. The authors later found HLA-associated TCR beta chains more clonally expanded than equally common others. Reportedly, diagnosis of cytomegalovirus status by the classifier showed high specificity and sensitivity. In a later analysis, most CMV-associated TCR beta chains appeared HLA-restricted.

The V call is TRBV5-4, the J call TRBJ2-7; D might be TRBD1 (5 bases). The TCR comes from a man aged 35 to 55 in good health and CMV-seronegative. The specimen was PBMCs. CDR3 nucleotide sequence: TGTGCCAGCAGCTTGTCACAGGTTGATAACGAGCAGTACTTC. Translating it yields CASSLSQVDNEQYF.